These 32 T cell receptor beta chains share one sample of origin, sequenced in a study of blood T cells in healthy people across ages. Combining a sample-barcoded 5' primer with a J-beta primer mix, a second PCR ran for 7 to 11 cycles. MiXCR was run by TCRdb on the 5' RACE reads, yielding one entry per CDR3 protein. The repertoire consists of 1.5 million to 2 million distinct CDR3 sequences, with under 30% occurring once and the leading ten covering 6.5% to 8.5%. What was sequenced was blood. The receptors stem from a woman aged 30 to 39 in good health.

The rearrangement joins TRBV20-1 to TRBJ2-7; 13 bases are shared with TRBD2. This CDR3 has 17 residues. Germline CDR1 DFQATT, CDR2 SNEGSKA (reference sequence). After removal of 3 bases from V and 1 base from J, the junction contained 9 bases not matched to a gene. DNA of the CDR3: TGCAGTGCTAGTGCTCAACTAGCGGGGGGGACATCCTACGAGCAGTACTTC. Amino acid sequence: CSASAQLAGGTSYEQYF.

This clonotype showed up just a few times. The chain has TRBV5-1 and TRBJ2-1; 10 bases fit TRBD1. From germline, CDR1 is SGHRS and CDR2 YFSETQ. Trimming removed 4 bases from V and 5 bases from J; junction bases left unmatched: 6. The CDR3 is 15 amino acids. The CDR3 region has the DNA TGCGCCAGCAGCGACCGGGACAGGGGAAACAATGAGCAGTTCTTC. Translated: CASSDRDRGNNEQFF.

Of note for this clonotype: Sequence at one end of the junction differs from germline and may be a read error. This chain uses TRBV5-5 with TRBJ2-3; D might be TRBD2 (5 bases). CDR1 is SGHKS, CDR2 YYEKEE, per germline (reference sequence). The CDR3 sequence is 14 residues long. CDR3 amino acids: CASSLYPGSDTRYF. The DNA of the CDR3 is TGTGCCAGCAGCTTGTACCCGGGATCAGATACGCGGTATTTT. Full variable domain (outside the CDR3, taken from reference TRBV5-5 and TRBJ2-3): DAGVTQSPTHLIKTRGQQVTLRCSPISGHKSVSWYQQVLGQGPQFIFQYYEKEERGRGNFPDRFSARQFPNYSSELNVNALLLGDSALYLCASSLYPGSDTRYFGPGTRLTVL.

About this clonotype itself: An end of the junction does not agree with germline; a read error may underlie this. This chain joins TRBV20-1 and TRBJ1-6; D call uncertain. The CDR3 consists of 13 residues. Germline V gene data show CDR1 as DFQATT and CDR2 as SNEGSKA (reference sequence). CDR3 DNA: TGCAGTGCTAGGGAATTTGGGCATTCACCCCGCCACTTT. Protein sequence: CSAREFGHSPRHF.

The rearrangement uses TRBV19 and TRBJ2-1, with 9 bases aligning to TRBD1. Germline V gene sequence: CDR1 LNHDA, CDR2 SQIVND (reference sequence). V trimming: 10 bases; J trimming: 8 bases; junction bases outside the gene matches: 9. The CDR3 sequence is 13 residues long. This chain's CDR3 is CATDPWTGDEQFF. DNA for the CDR3: TGTGCCACCGACCCCTGGACAGGGGATGAGCAGTTCTTC. The whole variable domain, remainder taken from reference TRBV19 and TRBJ2-1, is DGGITQSPKYLFRKEGQNVTLSCEQNLNHDAMYWYRQDPGQGLRLIYYSQIVNDFQKGDIAEGYSVSREKKESFPLTVTSAQKNPTAFYLCATDPWTGDEQFFGPGTRLTVL.

This chain connects TRBV5-1 to TRBJ2-7; D may be TRBD1 (6 bases). The CDR3 runs to 15 residues. Germline CDR1 SGHRS, CDR2 YFSETQ. Trimming left V 0 bases short and J 2 bases short, with 12 bases between. CDR3 coding DNA: TGCGCCAGCAGCTTGGGGACAGCTTCAACCTACGAGCAGTACTTC. This gives the protein CASSLGTASTYEQYF.

Only a few counts were recorded for this clonotype. The gene calls are TRBV20-1 and TRBJ2-1; TRBD1 matches 8 bases. The V gene end was trimmed by 6 bases and the J gene end by 7 bases; junction bases not matched to a gene: 14. The CDR3 consists of 15 residues. The V gene's germline CDR1 is DFQATT and CDR2 SNEGSKA (reference sequence). The CDR3 reads CSATLAQGVRNEQFF. The CDR3 nucleotides are TGCAGTGCCACACTTGCACAGGGGGTGAGGAATGAGCAGTTCTTC.

In this sample, this clonotype turned up a few times. This chain connects TRBV27 to TRBJ2-3; 10 bases align to TRBD2. The CDR3 runs 15 residues. CDR1 is MNHEY and CDR2 is SMNVEV in the germline V gene (reference sequence). With 5 bases clipped from V and 2 bases from J, the junction kept 4 bases outside the gene matches. The CDR3 DNA follows: TGTGCCAGCAGTACACTAGCGGGACCCACAGATACGCAGTATTTT. It translates to CASSTLAGPTDTQYF.

The chain has TRBV7-9 and TRBJ2-7; 10 nucleotides align to TRBD2. CDR1 and CDR2 from the germline V gene are SEHNR and FQNEAQ (reference sequence). The CDR3 covers 15 residues. The junction had 5 bases not matched to a gene; V was cut back by 3 bases and J by 3 bases. The CDR3 loop is CASSFSGGPYYEQYF. The DNA of the CDR3 is TGTGCCAGCAGCTTTAGCGGGGGGCCATACTACGAGCAGTACTTC.

This clonotype appeared many times. The chain is built from TRBV25-1 and TRBJ2-7, with unresolved D. Per the germline V gene, CDR1 is MGHDK and CDR2 is SYGVNS. The CDR3 contains 11 residues. Trimming stripped 4 bases from V and 3 bases from J, with 4 bases between. This CDR3 is CASSGYYEQYF. In DNA, the CDR3 is TGTGCCAGCAGTGGATACTACGAGCAGTACTTC.

This clonotype was recorded at least ten times. The rearrangement links TRBV11-1 to TRBJ2-7, with a possible D match to TRBD2 (5 bases). V was trimmed by 3 bases and J by 3 bases, leaving 12 bases between them. Per the germline V gene, CDR1 is SGHAT and CDR2 is FQDESV (reference sequence). This CDR3 comprises 14 residues. CDR3 coding DNA: TGTGCCAGCAGCTTCCGGGGTCAGCTCTACGAGCAGTACTTC. Amino acids: CASSFRGQLYEQYF.

This clonotype was found a few times. The V call is TRBV5-1, the J call TRBJ2-3; the match to TRBD2 covers 14 bases. This CDR3 is built from 15 residues. Germline loops: CDR1 SGHRS, CDR2 YFSETQ. V was clipped by 4 bases and J by 7 bases; unmatched bases: 5. CDR3 sequence reads: CASSRTSGGSNTQYF. The CDR3 DNA reads TGCGCCAGCAGCCGGACTAGCGGGGGGTCGAATACGCAGTATTTT.

This chain uses TRBV11-2 with TRBJ1-4; possible D gene TRBD1, 5 bases. Trimming removed 1 base at V and 14 bases at J, with 23 bases between. The CDR3 totals 16 residues. Germline V gene lookup returns CDR1 SGHAT and CDR2 FQNNGV. The DNA of the CDR3 is TGTGCCAGCAGCTTAGTTGGGCCAGGGCCTGCTGATGGGCTGTTTTTT. As protein: CASSLVGPGPADGLFF.

This clonotype has only one observation. CDR3 in DNA: TGTGCCAGCAGTAGGCAGGCCACCCAAAGGCCCCAGCATTTT. It encodes CASSRQATQRPQHF. This chain joins TRBV12-3 or TRBV12-4 and TRBJ1-5; D gene uncertain. The V end lost 5 bases, the J end lost 9 bases, and 17 bases lay between the germline ends. This CDR3 is built from 14 residues.

The chain couples TRBV2 to TRBJ1-4, with 8 positions matching TRBD1. The CDR3 sequence is 16 residues long. With 4 bases clipped from V and 8 bases from J, the junction kept 12 bases outside the gene matches. Germline V gene lookup returns CDR1 SNHLY and CDR2 FYNNEI. The CDR3 bases are TGTGCCAGCAGTGCCGGGACAGGCCTCCTCTTGGAAAAACTGTTTTTT. Translation: CASSAGTGLLLEKLFF.

J is TRBJ2-1 and V is TRBV6-5, with 12 bases fitting TRBD2. This CDR3 contains 18 residues. Trimming removed 0 bases from V and 0 bases from J; junction bases left unmatched: 3. Germline-derived CDR1 and CDR2 are MNHEY and SVGAGI. The DNA for the CDR3 is TGTGCCAGCAGTTACTCGTCTAGCGGGAGGGTCTCCTACAATGAGCAGTTCTTC. Encoded protein: CASSYSSSGRVSYNEQFF.

V usage is TRBV20-1 and J usage is TRBJ2-2; the D gene is possibly TRBD1 (6 bases). Germline V gene data show CDR1 as DFQATT and CDR2 as SNEGSKA (reference sequence). The V end lost 2 bases, the J end lost 3 bases, and 16 bases lay between the germline ends. This CDR3 spans 16 amino acids. CDR3 sequence: CSARPPSRGDTGELFF. CDR3 bases: TGCAGTGCTAGACCCCCGTCCAGGGGAGACACCGGGGAGCTGTTTTTT.

This clonotype was recorded at least ten times. This rearrangement joins TRBV6-6 to TRBJ2-7, with D perhaps TRBD2 (8 bases). The CDR3 is 17 amino acids. V lost 3 bases, J lost 4 bases, and 22 bases lay in between. Germline CDR1 and CDR2: MNHNY and SVGAGI (reference sequence). CDR3 sequence: CASSYPETGGGLYEQYF. In DNA form, the CDR3 reads TGTGCCAGCAGTTATCCAGAGACGGGAGGGGGCTTGTACGAGCAGTACTTC.

A word on this clonotype: One end of the junction varies from germline; a read error may be responsible. This chain connects TRBV15 to TRBJ1-3; no reliable D call. This CDR3 has 15 residues. CDR1 LNHNV and CDR2 YYDKDF come from the germline V gene (reference sequence). The CDR3: CVTSRDSRTGNTIYF. CDR3 DNA sequence: TGTGTCACCAGCAGAGATTCCCGGACCGGAAACACCATATATTTT. The variable domain in full, completed from reference TRBV15 and TRBJ1-3, reads DAMVIQNPRYQVTQFGKPVTLSCSQTLNHNVMYWYQQKSSQAPKLLFHYYDKDFNNEADTPDNFQSRRPNTSFCFLDIRSPGLGDTAMYLCVTSRDSRTGNTIYFGEGSWLTVV.

V usage is TRBV4-1 and J usage is TRBJ2-7; a weak D match, TRBD2 (5 bases). This CDR3 has 15 residues. Looked up from germline, CDR1 is MGHRA and CDR2 is YSYEKL. The germline V and J ends were trimmed by 1 base and 2 bases, with 12 bases remaining between them. Here the CDR3 DNA reads TGCGCCAGCAGCCAAGGGGAGTACCAAGCCTACGAGCAGTACTTC. Translation gives CASSQGEYQAYEQYF.

V is TRBV5-1 and J is TRBJ2-1, with 8 bases matching TRBD2. CDR1 is SGHRS and CDR2 is YFSETQ in the germline V gene. Trimming cost V 4 bases and J 15 bases; bases outside gene matches: 15. The CDR3 runs to 14 residues. As DNA, the CDR3 is TGCGCCAGCAGCCTCGATAGCGGGGCCCCGCACCCGTTCTTC. Amino acids: CASSLDSGAPHPFF.

The chain employs TRBV24-1 and TRBJ2-5; D is unresolved. Germline V gene sequence: CDR1 KGHDR, CDR2 SFDVKD. Trimming removed 2 bases from V and 4 bases from J, with 13 bases in between. CDR3 size: 15 residues. CDR3 sequence: CATSDWQDQRETQYF. Here the CDR3 DNA reads TGTGCCACCAGTGATTGGCAGGACCAGCGAGAGACCCAGTACTTC.

This clonotype was seen more than once but under ten times. This chain connects TRBV29-1 to TRBJ1-1; D gene ambiguous. Trimming removed 2 bases from V and 1 base from J, with 8 bases in between. CDR1 SQVTM and CDR2 ANQGSEA come from the germline V gene. The CDR3 is 13 residues long. The CDR3 region has the DNA TGCAGCGTTGAATGGACGGGGAACACTGAAGCTTTCTTT. Translating gives CSVEWTGNTEAFF.

The rearrangement joins TRBV9 to TRBJ1-2; D perhaps matches TRBD1 (5 bases). The germline CDR1 and CDR2 sequences are SGDLS and YYNGEE. V was clipped by 0 bases and J by 5 bases, with 11 bases between them. CDR3 length: 14 amino acids. This CDR3 reads CASSVEGNVYGYTF. The CDR3 DNA reads TGTGCCAGCAGCGTAGAGGGGAATGTTTATGGCTACACCTTC. Complete variable domain (other parts from reference TRBV9 and TRBJ1-2): DSGVTQTPKHLITATGQRVTLRCSPRSGDLSVYWYQQSLDQGLQFLIQYYNGEERAKGNILERFSAQQFPDLHSELNLSSLELGDSALYFCASSVEGNVYGYTFGSGTRLTVV.

This clonotype came up a few times. The chain employs TRBV5-1 and TRBJ2-2; tentatively, D is TRBD1 or TRBD2 (5 bases each). This CDR3 region has 15 residues. Trimming shortened V by 2 bases and J by 0 bases, and 8 bases separated the two germline ends. Germline assignment: CDR1 SGHRS and CDR2 YFSETQ. CDR3 loop: CASSFRDPNTGELFF. The CDR3 DNA follows: TGCGCCAGCAGCTTCAGGGACCCGAACACCGGGGAGCTGTTTTTT.

In the case of this clonotype: A read error may be the cause here, since a much bigger clone is one base away. J is TRBJ2-1 and V is TRBV28, with 8 bases identical to TRBD2. The trim removed 6 bases at V and 10 bases at J, leaving 8 bases unmatched. The CDR3 contains 13 residues. Per the germline V gene, CDR1 is MDHEN and CDR2 is SYDVKM. The CDR3 region has the DNA TGTGCCAGCAGCGCGGGGGGCGCAGGCGAGCAGTTCTTC. Residues: CASSAGGAGEQFF.

This clonotype was seen a few times. A much larger clone differs by one base, so this may be a read error. The rearrangement links TRBV4-3 to TRBJ2-5; 10 bases line up with TRBD2. The CDR3 runs to 18 residues. Looked up from germline, CDR1 is LGHNA and CDR2 is YSLEER. The CDR3 sequence is CASSQGTRLAGDQEAQYF. As DNA, the CDR3 is TGCGCCAGCAGCCAAGGTACCAGACTAGCGGGTGACCAAGAGGCCCAGTACTTC.

The V and J genes are TRBV20-1 and TRBJ1-4, with D tentatively TRBD1 (5 bases). With 0 bases removed from V and 5 bases from J, the gap between germline ends came to 13 bases. Germline V lookup: CDR1 DFQATT, CDR2 SNEGSKA (reference sequence). CDR3 length: 15 amino acids. CDR3 sequence: CSARDGGDGNEKLFF. CDR3 nucleotide sequence: TGCAGTGCTAGAGATGGGGGGGATGGGAATGAAAAACTGTTTTTT.

The sample holds a few counts of this clonotype. This chain uses TRBV5-1 with TRBJ1-5; 8 positions match TRBD1. Germline trimming cut 3 bases from V and 4 bases from J; bases unmatched to any gene: 6. The CDR3 has 15 amino acids. Germline V lookup: CDR1 SGHRS, CDR2 YFSETQ. In DNA form, the CDR3 reads TGCGCCAGCAGCTACGGGACAGGTCAAAATCAGCCCCAGCATTTT. Its protein is CASSYGTGQNQPQHF.

The chain employs TRBV5-6 and TRBJ1-4; D is ambiguous. Germline V gene lookup returns CDR1 SGHDT and CDR2 YYEEEE. The CDR3 covers 15 residues. With 1 base removed from V and 11 bases from J, the gap between germline ends came to 18 bases. CDR3 region: CASSLLSTTFGKLFF. CDR3 nucleotide sequence: TGTGCCAGCAGCTTGTTGTCTACGACTTTTGGGAAACTGTTTTTT.

This clonotype was recorded many times. The chain uses TRBV10-3 and TRBJ2-5; TRBD2 might be the D (6 bases). CDR1 and CDR2 from the germline V gene are ENHRY and SYGVKD. The germline V and J ends were trimmed by 8 bases and 4 bases, with 14 bases remaining between them. The CDR3 runs to 13 residues. Written as DNA, the CDR3 is TGTGCCATCGGGGGGACGGCCGGAGAGACCCAGTACTTC. Amino acids: CAIGGTAGETQYF.

In this sample, this clonotype turned up many times. This chain uses TRBV7-2 with TRBJ2-7; perhaps D is TRBD1 or TRBD2 (5 bases each). Germline CDR1 is SGHTA and CDR2 is FQGNSA. The CDR3 totals 13 residues. Trimming removed 5 bases at V and 6 bases at J, with 14 bases between. The CDR3: CASSVARAGEQYF. For the CDR3, the DNA is TGTGCCAGCAGCGTCGCCAGGGCGGGCGAGCAGTACTTC.